This TCR beta chain was identified during a study of blood T cell repertoires in COVID-19. The study assigned cohorts using participant-reported clinical history. The CDR3 spans 13 residues. Unmatched junction bases numbered 5, after V lost 4 bases and J lost 5 bases. CDR1 is SGHRS, CDR2 YFSETQ, per germline. The method was immunoSEQ multiplex PCR; TCRdb's version includes in-frame clones alone and lacks a portion of them. Here the sample spans fewer than 450,000 clones, around 91% being singletons. This rearrangement joins TRBV5-1 to TRBJ2-5; 7 bases line up with TRBD1. The receptor was isolated from a man between 18 and 35 years old who had recovered from COVID-19. Source material: PBMCs or T cells enriched from blood (not recorded which). The CDR3 sequence is CASSSGQAETQYF. The DNA for the CDR3 is TGCGCCAGCAGCAGCGGACAGGCGGAGACCCAGTACTTC. The variable domain in full, with the rest retrieved from reference TRBV5-1 and TRBJ2-5, is KAGVTQTPRYLIKTRGQQVTLSCSPISGHRSVSWYQQTPGQGLQFLFEYFSETQRNKGNFPGRFSGRQFSNSRSEMNVSTLELGDSALYLCASSSGQAETQYFGPGTRLLVL.